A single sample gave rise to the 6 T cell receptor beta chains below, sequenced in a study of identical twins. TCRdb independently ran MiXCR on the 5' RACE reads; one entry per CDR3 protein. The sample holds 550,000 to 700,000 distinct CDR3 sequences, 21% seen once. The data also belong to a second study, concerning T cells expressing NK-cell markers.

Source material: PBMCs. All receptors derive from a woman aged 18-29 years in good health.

The CDR3 reads CASARASTRRLDEQFF. The CDR3 nucleotides read TGTGCCAGCGCCAGGGCCTCGACTAGGAGGTTGGATGAGCAGTTCTTC. This sequence joins TRBV27 and TRBJ2-1; D is possibly TRBD2 (6 bases). V lost 8 bases to trimming and J lost 8 bases, with 25 bases between them. Germline V gene sequence: CDR1 MNHEY, CDR2 SMNVEV (reference sequence). The CDR3 is 16 residues long.

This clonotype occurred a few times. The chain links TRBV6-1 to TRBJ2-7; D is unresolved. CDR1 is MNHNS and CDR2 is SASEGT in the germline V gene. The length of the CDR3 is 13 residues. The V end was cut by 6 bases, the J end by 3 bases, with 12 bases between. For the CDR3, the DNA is TGTGCCAGCAGCAAGGCTTTTATCTACGAGCAGTACTTC. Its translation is CASSKAFIYEQYF.

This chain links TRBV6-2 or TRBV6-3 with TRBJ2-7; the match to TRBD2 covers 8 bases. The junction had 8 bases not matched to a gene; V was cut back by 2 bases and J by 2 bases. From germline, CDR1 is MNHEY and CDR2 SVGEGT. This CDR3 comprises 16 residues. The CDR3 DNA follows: TGTGCCAGCAGTTACGGACTAGCCGGAGGCCCCTACGAGCAGTACTTC. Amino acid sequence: CASSYGLAGGPYEQYF.

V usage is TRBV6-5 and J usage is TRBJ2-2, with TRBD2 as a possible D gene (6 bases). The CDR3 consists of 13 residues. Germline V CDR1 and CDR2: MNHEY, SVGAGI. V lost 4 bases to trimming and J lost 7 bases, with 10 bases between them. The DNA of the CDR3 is TGTGCCAGCAGTTTGCAGGGACTCGGGGAGCTGTTTTTT. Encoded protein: CASSLQGLGELFF.

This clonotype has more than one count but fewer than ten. The CDR3 DNA reads as TGTGCCAGCAGTCCCCAACGGGGAAACACCATATATTTT. Translating gives CASSPQRGNTIYF. The chain uses TRBV12-3 or TRBV12-4 and TRBJ1-3; D remains ambiguous. The CDR3 length is 13 residues. V lost 5 bases and J lost 4, with 9 bases in between.

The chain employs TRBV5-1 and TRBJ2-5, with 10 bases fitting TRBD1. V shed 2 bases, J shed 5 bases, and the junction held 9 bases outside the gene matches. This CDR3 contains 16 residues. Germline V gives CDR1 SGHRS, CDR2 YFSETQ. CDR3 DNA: TGCGCCAGCAGCTTCCTAGGGACAGGGGTGAGGGAGACCCAGTACTTC. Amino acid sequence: CASSFLGTGVRETQYF.